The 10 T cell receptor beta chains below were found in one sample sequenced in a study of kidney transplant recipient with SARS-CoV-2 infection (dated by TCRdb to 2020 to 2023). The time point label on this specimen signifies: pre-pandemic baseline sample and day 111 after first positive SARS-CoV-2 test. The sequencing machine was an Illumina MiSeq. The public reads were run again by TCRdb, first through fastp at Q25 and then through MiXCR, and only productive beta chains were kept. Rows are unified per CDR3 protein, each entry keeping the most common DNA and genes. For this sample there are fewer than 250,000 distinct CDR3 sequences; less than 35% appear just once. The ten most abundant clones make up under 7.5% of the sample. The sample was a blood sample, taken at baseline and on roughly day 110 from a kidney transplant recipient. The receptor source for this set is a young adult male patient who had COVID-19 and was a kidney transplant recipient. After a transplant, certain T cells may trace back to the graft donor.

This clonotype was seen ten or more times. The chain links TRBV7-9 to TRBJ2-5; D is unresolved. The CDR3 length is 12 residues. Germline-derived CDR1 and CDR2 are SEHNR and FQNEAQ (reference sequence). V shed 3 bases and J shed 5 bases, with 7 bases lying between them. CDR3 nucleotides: TGTGCCAGCAGCTTCCTAGATGAGACCCAGTACTTC. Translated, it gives CASSFLDETQYF.

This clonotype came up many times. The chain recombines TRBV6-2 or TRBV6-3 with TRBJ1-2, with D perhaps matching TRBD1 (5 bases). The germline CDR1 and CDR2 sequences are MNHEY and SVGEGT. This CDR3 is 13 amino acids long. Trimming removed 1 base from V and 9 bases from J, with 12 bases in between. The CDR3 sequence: CASSYLQDLRYTF. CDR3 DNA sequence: TGTGCCAGCAGTTACTTACAGGATTTACGCTACACCTTC.

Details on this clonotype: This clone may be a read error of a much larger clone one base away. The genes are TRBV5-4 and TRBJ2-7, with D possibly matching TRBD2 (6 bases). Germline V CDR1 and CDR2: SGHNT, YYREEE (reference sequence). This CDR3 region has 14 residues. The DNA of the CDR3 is TGTGCCAGCGGAACCGGGGGTAGCCCTTACGAGCAGTGCTTC. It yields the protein CASGTGGSPYEQCF. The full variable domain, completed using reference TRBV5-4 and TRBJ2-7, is ETGVTQSPTHLIKTRGQQVTLRCSSQSGHNTVSWYQQALGQGPQFIFQYYREEENGRGNFPPRFSGLQFPNYSSELNVNALELDDSALYLCASGTGGSPYEQCFGPGTRLTVT.

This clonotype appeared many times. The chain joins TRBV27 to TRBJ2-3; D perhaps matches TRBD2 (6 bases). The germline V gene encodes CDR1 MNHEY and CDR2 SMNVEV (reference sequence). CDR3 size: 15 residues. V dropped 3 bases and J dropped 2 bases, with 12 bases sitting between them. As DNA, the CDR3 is TGTGCCAGCAGTTTGTACTTAGCGGACACAGATACGCAGTATTTT. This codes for CASSLYLADTDTQYF.

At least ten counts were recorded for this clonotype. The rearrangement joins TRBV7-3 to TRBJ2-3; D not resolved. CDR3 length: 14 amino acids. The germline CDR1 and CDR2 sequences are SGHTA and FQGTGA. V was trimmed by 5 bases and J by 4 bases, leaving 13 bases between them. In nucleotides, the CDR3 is TGTGCCAGCAGCCCCGACGGAACCCCAGATACGCAGTATTTT. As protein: CASSPDGTPDTQYF. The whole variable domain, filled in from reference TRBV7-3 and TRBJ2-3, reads GAGVSQTPSNKVTEKGKYVELRCDPISGHTALYWYRQSLGQGPEFLIYFQGTGAADDSGLPNDRFFAVRPEGSVSTLKIQRTERGDSAVYLCASSPDGTPDTQYFGPGTRLTVL.

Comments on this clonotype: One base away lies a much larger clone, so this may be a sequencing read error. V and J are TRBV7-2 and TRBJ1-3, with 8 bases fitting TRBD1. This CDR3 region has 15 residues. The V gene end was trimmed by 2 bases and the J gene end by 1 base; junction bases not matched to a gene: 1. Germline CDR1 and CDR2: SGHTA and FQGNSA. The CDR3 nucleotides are TGTGCCAGCAGCTTACAGGGGGCGTCTGGAAACACCATATATTTT. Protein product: CASSLQGASGNTIYF.

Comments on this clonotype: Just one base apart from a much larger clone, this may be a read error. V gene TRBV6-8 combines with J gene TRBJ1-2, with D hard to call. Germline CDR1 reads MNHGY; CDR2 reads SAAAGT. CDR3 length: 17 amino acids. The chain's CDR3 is CASSASTRSRKTHGHTF. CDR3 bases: TGTGCCAGCAGTGCTTCCACACGCTCTAGAAAGACCCATGGCCACACCTTC.

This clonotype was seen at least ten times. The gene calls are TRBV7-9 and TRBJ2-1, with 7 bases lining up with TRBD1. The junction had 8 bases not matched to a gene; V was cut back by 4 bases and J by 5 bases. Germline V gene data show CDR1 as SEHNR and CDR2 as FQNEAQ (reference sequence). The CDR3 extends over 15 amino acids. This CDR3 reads CASSSTGAGDNEQFF. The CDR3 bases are TGTGCCAGCAGCTCTACAGGGGCTGGAGACAATGAGCAGTTCTTC.

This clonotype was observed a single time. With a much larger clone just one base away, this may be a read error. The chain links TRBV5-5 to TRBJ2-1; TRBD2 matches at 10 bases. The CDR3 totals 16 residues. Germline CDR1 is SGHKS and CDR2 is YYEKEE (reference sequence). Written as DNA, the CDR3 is TGTGTCAGCAGCAAATCCGGGACTAGCGACCACAATGAGCAGTTCTTC. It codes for CVSSKSGTSDHNEQFF.

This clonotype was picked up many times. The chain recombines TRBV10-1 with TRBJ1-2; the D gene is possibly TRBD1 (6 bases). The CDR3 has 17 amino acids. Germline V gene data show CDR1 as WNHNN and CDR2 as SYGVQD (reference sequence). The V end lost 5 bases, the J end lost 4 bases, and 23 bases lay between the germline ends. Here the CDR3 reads CASSLGGRSRKTYGYTF. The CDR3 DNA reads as TGCGCCAGCAGTTTAGGGGGAAGATCGCGAAAGACCTATGGCTACACCTTC.